Listed below are T cell receptor beta chains from one sample, sequenced in a study of shared clonotypes between healthy human individuals. Repertoires were generated with immunoSEQ multiplex PCR, while TCRdb's copy carries only in-frame clones and drops some. The sample yields millions of clones, just over 90% seen once. The sample comprised naive CD8+ T cells from PBMCs. These receptors were collected from a man younger than 35 in good health. Some clones in this sample may be carry-over from other donors' samples. Each CDR3 is given with its conserved first and last residue. D genes are given only for firm matches. Rows may omit the clone size; those that give it use once, few, many or a size class.

clone size | J gene | V gene | D gene | CDR3 protein | CDR3 DNA
- | TRBJ2-4 | TRBV16 | TRBD1 | CASSQLGTGDPRTKNIQYF | TGTGCCAGCAGCCAATTAGGGACAGGGGACCCGAGGACCAAAAACATTCAGTACTTC
few | TRBJ1-1 | TRBV29-1 | - | CSVHSTPRVAVAFF | TGCAGCGTTCACTCAACCCCTCGAGTAGCCGTGGCTTTCTTT
once | TRBJ2-7 | TRBV14 | - | CASSRAYEQYF | TGTGCCAGCAGCCGCGCCTACGAGCAGTACTTC
- | TRBJ2-5 | TRBV2 | TRBD1 | CASNFQGGEETQYF | TGTGCCAGCAACTTCCAAGGGGGCGAAGAGACCCAGTACTTC
- | TRBJ2-7 | TRBV27 | TRBD1 | CASSWGTGAYEQYF | TGTGCCAGCAGTTGGGGGACAGGGGCCTACGAGCAGTACTTC
- | TRBJ1-1 | TRBV4-3 | - | CASSHLRGGTEAFF | TGCGCCAGCAGCCACCTCCGGGGGGGGACTGAAGCTTTCTTT
- | TRBJ1-6 | TRBV6-5 | TRBD1 | CASTQGQGLTLHF | TGTGCCAGCACCCAGGGACAGGGCCTAACCCTCCACTTT
- | TRBJ2-7 | TRBV6-5 | - | CASNTGTGTPEQYF | TGTGCCAGCAATACTGGGACTGGGACCCCCGAGCAGTACTTC
- | TRBJ2-1 | TRBV9 | - | CASSPPRFNEQFF | TGTGCCAGCAGCCCCCCCAGGTTCAATGAGCAGTTCTTC
- | TRBJ1-1 | TRBV7-9 | TRBD1 | CASSRRDRGSWMEAFF | TGTGCCAGCAGCCGTCGGGACAGGGGGTCATGGATGGAAGCTTTCTTT
- | TRBJ1-2 | TRBV6-1 | - | CASSEASEGTHGYTF | TGTGCCAGCAGTGAAGCGAGTGAAGGGACGCACGGCTACACCTTC
- | TRBJ1-2 | TRBV7-9 | TRBD1 | CASAITGTGYGYTF | TGTGCCAGCGCCATAACGGGGACAGGCTATGGCTACACCTTC
- | TRBJ2-7 | TRBV27 | TRBD2 | CASSFGRGLAGYEQYF | TGTGCCAGCAGTTTCGGGCGGGGGCTAGCGGGATACGAGCAGTACTTC
once | TRBJ2-7 | TRBV7-2 | TRBD2 | CASSPGLAGWYEQYF | TGTGCCAGCAGCCCGGGACTAGCGGGATGGTACGAGCAGTACTTC
- | TRBJ2-7 | TRBV11-2 | TRBD1 | CASSLYSRDRAYEQYF | TGTGCCAGCAGCTTGTATTCCCGGGACAGAGCCTACGAGCAGTACTTC
- | TRBJ2-5 | TRBV30 | - | CAWTGGETQYF | TGTGCCTGGACAGGAGGAGAGACCCAGTACTTC
- | TRBJ2-1 | TRBV7-9 | TRBD2 | CASSSVASGSYNEQFF | TGTGCCAGCAGCTCTGTGGCTAGCGGCTCCTACAATGAGCAGTTCTTC
few | TRBJ2-7 | TRBV19 | - | CASSIGTLEVYEQYF | TGTGCCAGTAGTATCGGGACCCTGGAGGTCTACGAGCAGTACTTC
- | TRBJ2-3 | TRBV9 | TRBD1 | CASSGSGGQVRATDTQYF | TGTGCCAGCAGCGGATCAGGGGGCCAAGTTCGCGCCACAGATACGCAGTATTTT
- | TRBJ2-7 | TRBV10-3 | - | CAISEALAYEQYF | TGTGCCATCAGTGAAGCACTGGCCTACGAGCAGTACTTC
- | TRBJ1-1 | TRBV7-9 | TRBD1 | CASRTGSMNTEAFF | TGTGCCAGCAGGACAGGGTCCATGAACACTGAAGCTTTCTTT
- | TRBJ1-4 | TRBV6-5 | - | CASSYATEGVEKLFF | TGTGCCAGCAGTTACGCGACAGAAGGGGTAGAAAAACTGTTTTTT
- | TRBJ2-3 | TRBV9 | - | CASSVATGPAYF | TGTGCCAGCAGCGTAGCAACGGGGCCCGCGTATTTT
- | TRBJ2-3 | TRBV28 | - | CASSLGAGAGDTQYF | TGTGCCAGCAGTTTAGGTGCAGGGGCTGGAGATACGCAGTATTTT
- | TRBJ2-7 | TRBV15 | TRBD2 | CATSKRTSGTTYEQYF | TGTGCCACCAGCAAAAGGACTAGCGGAACAACCTACGAGCAGTACTTC
- | TRBJ2-3 | TRBV7-8 | - | CASSGNPRTGTIAGSTDTQYF | TGTGCCAGCAGCGGAAATCCGCGGACAGGCACGATTGCGGGAAGCACAGATACGCAGTATTTT
- | TRBJ2-7 | TRBV4-1 | TRBD1 | CASSPSQGIYEQYF | TGCGCCAGCAGCCCCTCACAGGGGATCTACGAGCAGTACTTC
- | TRBJ2-7 | TRBV11-2 | TRBD2 | CASSFGTNYEQYF | TGTGCCAGCAGCTTTGGGACTAACTACGAGCAGTACTTC
- | TRBJ2-5 | TRBV13 | TRBD2 | CASSDNSGREQETQYF | TGTGCCAGCAGCGATAATAGCGGGAGAGAACAAGAGACCCAGTACTTC
once | TRBJ2-7 | TRBV27 | - | CASSFGSTYEQYF | TGTGCCAGCAGTTTCGGGTCGACCTACGAGCAGTACTTC
- | TRBJ1-2 | TRBV5-1 | TRBD1 | CASSSGTGTFNYGYTF | TGCGCCAGCAGCTCCGGGACAGGCACCTTCAACTATGGCTACACCTTC
few | TRBJ1-5 | TRBV2 | - | CASSEGQNQPQHF | TGTGCCAGCAGTGAAGGTCAGAATCAGCCCCAGCATTTT
- | TRBJ1-1 | TRBV14 | - | CASSHNTEAFF | TGTGCCAGCAGCCATAACACTGAAGCTTTCTTT
- | TRBJ1-1 | TRBV5-1 | - | CASKRSRGNVEAFF | TGCGCCAGCAAGAGGTCGAGAGGAAACGTGGAAGCTTTCTTT
- | TRBJ2-7 | TRBV6-5 | TRBD1 | CASRKDRAEMYEQYF | TGTGCCAGCAGGAAAGACAGGGCCGAGATGTACGAGCAGTACTTC
once | TRBJ2-4 | TRBV28 | - | CASSSEVLAKNIQYF | TGTGCCAGCAGTTCAGAAGTACTAGCCAAAAACATTCAGTACTTC
- | TRBJ2-7 | TRBV5-1 | TRBD1 | CASSLAGTGFHEQYF | TGCGCCAGCAGCTTGGCGGGGACAGGGTTCCACGAGCAGTACTTC
- | TRBJ1-2 | TRBV19 | - | CASSSRGNYGYTF | TGTGCCAGTAGTAGTAGGGGCAACTATGGCTACACCTTC
- | TRBJ2-3 | TRBV7-9 | - | CASSLSGQSRDTQYF | TGTGCCAGCAGCTTAAGCGGACAGAGTAGGGATACGCAGTATTTT
- | TRBJ2-3 | TRBV29-1 | TRBD1 | CSVPTDTTGGGADTQYF | TGCAGCGTTCCCACCGACACGACAGGGGGCGGAGCAGATACGCAGTATTTT
few | TRBJ1-1 | TRBV19 | TRBD1 | CASSHRGPNTEAFF | TGTGCCAGTAGTCACAGGGGACCTAACACTGAAGCTTTCTTT
- | TRBJ2-7 | TRBV9 | - | CASSVGGDYEQYF | TGTGCCAGCAGCGTTGGGGGAGACTACGAGCAGTACTTC
- | TRBJ2-1 | TRBV7-8 | - | CASSWGWGQGVSGLYNEQFF | TGTGCCAGCAGCTGGGGATGGGGGCAGGGCGTGAGTGGGCTCTACAATGAGCAGTTCTTC
- | TRBJ2-2 | TRBV6-5 | TRBD1 | CASSQDRVDTGELFF | TGTGCCAGCAGTCAGGACAGGGTGGACACCGGGGAGCTGTTTTTT
- | TRBJ1-5 | TRBV9 | - | CASSAGGGLDQPQHF | TGTGCCAGCAGCGCGGGTGGTGGGCTCGATCAGCCCCAGCATTTT
- | TRBJ2-7 | TRBV10-2 | - | CASSESRQRHEQYF | TGCGCCAGCAGTGAGTCGAGACAGCGCCACGAGCAGTACTTC
- | TRBJ2-2 | TRBV28 | - | CASNLDITGELFF | TGTGCCAGCAACCTCGACATCACCGGGGAGCTGTTTTTT
- | TRBJ2-7 | TRBV6-5 | - | CASTPGGASYEQYF | TGTGCCAGCACCCCCGGGGGCGCGTCCTACGAGCAGTACTTC